This is a list of T cell receptor beta chains from one sample in a study of blood T cell repertoires in COVID-19. Sequencing used immunoSEQ multiplex PCR; TCRdb keeps in-frame clones, though not all of them. The sample consists of about 230,000 clones, approximately 89% of them appearing once. The sequencing sample was made of PBMCs or T cells enriched from blood (not recorded which). The receptors were sampled from a woman in her twenties or thirties who had been exposed to COVID-19. The CDR3 runs from the conserved cysteine through the conserved F or W. D genes are given only for firm matches. Rows may omit the clone size; those that give it use once, few, many or a size class.

CDR3 protein: CASSYLDGSEGTQYF
CDR3 DNA: TGTGCCAGCAGTTACTTGGACGGTTCCGAGGGGACCCAGTACTTC
V gene: TRBV6-5
D gene: -
clone size: -
J gene: TRBJ2-5

CDR3 protein: CASSLGPGWTEAFF
CDR3 DNA: TGTGCCAGCAGCTTAGGCCCGGGTTGGACTGAAGCTTTCTTT
V gene: TRBV11-2
D gene: -
clone size: -
J gene: TRBJ1-1

CDR3 protein: CSVGTGPSYEQYF
CDR3 DNA: TGCAGCGTTGGCACAGGGCCTTCCTACGAGCAGTACTTC
V gene: TRBV29-1
D gene: -
clone size: -
J gene: TRBJ2-7

CDR3 protein: CAWSVGQGIQPQHF
CDR3 DNA: TGTGCCTGGAGTGTCGGACAGGGGATTCAGCCCCAGCATTTT
V gene: TRBV30
D gene: TRBD1
clone size: -
J gene: TRBJ1-5

CDR3 protein: CASSLVTSGRFQETQYF
CDR3 DNA: TGCGCCAGCAGCTTGGTTACTAGCGGGAGATTCCAAGAGACCCAGTACTTC
V gene: TRBV5-1
D gene: TRBD2
clone size: -
J gene: TRBJ2-5

CDR3 protein: CASSLVGSSRLTGELFF
CDR3 DNA: TGTGCCAGCAGCTTAGTAGGGTCTAGCAGGCTCACCGGGGAGCTGTTTTTT
V gene: TRBV7-9
D gene: -
clone size: few
J gene: TRBJ2-2

CDR3 protein: CASSYSGAPSYEQYF
CDR3 DNA: TGTGCCAGCAGTTACTCGGGGGCTCCCTCCTACGAGCAGTACTTC
V gene: TRBV6-5
D gene: -
clone size: -
J gene: TRBJ2-7

CDR3 protein: CASSRSGNLYEQYF
CDR3 DNA: TGTGCCAGCAGTCGTAGCGGGAACTTGTACGAGCAGTACTTC
V gene: TRBV28
D gene: TRBD2
clone size: once
J gene: TRBJ2-7

CDR3 protein: CASSSGQGGNSPLHF
CDR3 DNA: TGTGCCAGTAGTTCTGGACAGGGAGGGAATTCACCCCTCCACTTT
V gene: TRBV19
D gene: TRBD1
clone size: -
J gene: TRBJ1-6

CDR3 protein: CASSPPGHNNEQFF
CDR3 DNA: TGTGCCAGCAGCCCGCCCGGACACAACAATGAGCAGTTCTTC
V gene: TRBV27
D gene: -
clone size: -
J gene: TRBJ2-1

CDR3 protein: CASRALGLTDTQYF
CDR3 DNA: TGTGCCAGCAGGGCCTTGGGACTAACAGATACGCAGTATTTT
V gene: TRBV6-5
D gene: TRBD2
clone size: -
J gene: TRBJ2-3

CDR3 protein: CASVGHSNTEAFF
CDR3 DNA: TGTGCCAGCGTTGGACATTCAAACACTGAAGCTTTCTTT
V gene: TRBV2
D gene: -
clone size: -
J gene: TRBJ1-1

CDR3 protein: CASSLGVGGQGTYEQYF
CDR3 DNA: TGCGCCAGCAGCTTGGGGGTAGGGGGACAGGGTACCTACGAGCAGTACTTC
V gene: TRBV5-1
D gene: TRBD1
clone size: once
J gene: TRBJ2-7

CDR3 protein: CASSLTSGSHLHIQYF
CDR3 DNA: TGTGCCAGCAGTTTGACTAGCGGGAGTCATCTCCACATTCAGTACTTC
V gene: TRBV28
D gene: TRBD2
clone size: -
J gene: TRBJ2-4

CDR3 protein: CASSLAGVSEKLFF
CDR3 DNA: TGTGCCAGCAGCTTAGCCGGGGTGAGCGAAAAACTGTTTTTT
V gene: TRBV7-9
D gene: -
clone size: few
J gene: TRBJ1-4

CDR3 protein: CASSVGPGQGSYEQYF
CDR3 DNA: TGTGCCAGCAGTGTTGGGCCGGGACAGGGATCCTACGAGCAGTACTTC
V gene: TRBV6-1
D gene: TRBD1
clone size: -
J gene: TRBJ2-7

CDR3 protein: CASRGVSEAFF
CDR3 DNA: TGTGCCAGCAGGGGAGTTTCTGAAGCTTTCTTT
V gene: TRBV6-5
D gene: -
clone size: -
J gene: TRBJ1-1

CDR3 protein: CATRGGGRNTEAFF
CDR3 DNA: TGTGCCACCCGGGGCGGGGGCCGGAACACTGAAGCTTTCTTT
V gene: TRBV2
D gene: -
clone size: -
J gene: TRBJ1-1

CDR3 protein: CASSQVWTGISDSNQPQHF
CDR3 DNA: TGTGCCAGCAGCCAAGTCTGGACAGGGATTAGTGATAGCAATCAGCCCCAGCATTTT
V gene: TRBV4-2
D gene: TRBD1
clone size: -
J gene: TRBJ1-5

CDR3 protein: CASSLGLSSYEQYF
CDR3 DNA: TGTGCCAGCAGCTTAGGCCTGAGCTCCTACGAGCAGTACTTC
V gene: TRBV11-2
D gene: -
clone size: -
J gene: TRBJ2-7

CDR3 protein: CASSVSGGNTEAFF
CDR3 DNA: TGTGCCAGCAGTGTATCAGGGGGGAACACTGAAGCTTTCTTT
V gene: TRBV6-4
D gene: TRBD1
clone size: -
J gene: TRBJ1-1

CDR3 protein: CASSYVLAGIKETQYF
CDR3 DNA: TGTGCCAGCAGTTACGTTTTAGCGGGAATAAAGGAGACCCAGTACTTC
V gene: TRBV6-2/TRBV6-3
D gene: TRBD2
clone size: -
J gene: TRBJ2-5

CDR3 protein: CASSLDRGTGYTF
CDR3 DNA: TGTGCCAGCAGCTTAGACAGGGGGACAGGCTACACCTTC
V gene: TRBV11-2
D gene: TRBD1
clone size: -
J gene: TRBJ1-2

CDR3 protein: CASRAGTGVVETQYF
CDR3 DNA: TGTGCCAGCAGGGCGGGGACAGGGGTGGTGGAGACCCAGTACTTC
V gene: TRBV7-2
D gene: TRBD1
clone size: -
J gene: TRBJ2-5

CDR3 protein: CASSLIAGESYYEQYF
CDR3 DNA: TGTGCCAGCAGCTTAATTGCAGGGGAGTCTTACTACGAGCAGTACTTC
V gene: TRBV7-6
D gene: -
clone size: once
J gene: TRBJ2-7

CDR3 protein: CASGLTPPIPSGTEAFF
CDR3 DNA: TGTGCTAGTGGTTTGACCCCTCCGATTCCCTCCGGCACTGAAGCTTTCTTT
V gene: TRBV12-5
D gene: -
clone size: -
J gene: TRBJ1-1

CDR3 protein: CASKMSSGKQYF
CDR3 DNA: TGTGCCAGTAAGATGTCTAGCGGGAAACAGTATTTT
V gene: TRBV19
D gene: TRBD2
clone size: -
J gene: TRBJ2-3

CDR3 protein: CASSSVTGIEQYF
CDR3 DNA: TGTGCCAGCAGCTCAGTGACGGGGATCGAGCAGTACTTC
V gene: TRBV13
D gene: -
clone size: -
J gene: TRBJ2-7

CDR3 protein: CAISESTMVYGYTF
CDR3 DNA: TGTGCCATCAGTGAGTCGACAATGGTCTATGGCTACACCTTC
V gene: TRBV10-3
D gene: -
clone size: -
J gene: TRBJ1-2

CDR3 protein: CSVETWAPDHNEQFF
CDR3 DNA: TGCAGCGTTGAAACTTGGGCCCCTGACCACAATGAGCAGTTCTTC
V gene: TRBV29-1
D gene: -
clone size: -
J gene: TRBJ2-1

CDR3 protein: CASSSGGGNTIYF
CDR3 DNA: TGTGCCAGCAGCTCGGGAGGCGGAAACACCATATATTTT
V gene: TRBV3-1/TRBV3-2
D gene: -
clone size: -
J gene: TRBJ1-3

CDR3 protein: CASGRGSNQPQHF
CDR3 DNA: TGTGCCAGCGGAAGGGGAAGCAATCAGCCCCAGCATTTT
V gene: TRBV6-5
D gene: -
clone size: -
J gene: TRBJ1-5

CDR3 protein: CASSYSVGGLNTEAFF
CDR3 DNA: TGTGCCAGCAGTTACTCGGTGGGGGGTCTGAACACTGAAGCTTTCTTT
V gene: TRBV6-5
D gene: -
clone size: -
J gene: TRBJ1-1

CDR3 protein: CASNFPGLAGGQNEQFF
CDR3 DNA: TGTGCCAGCAACTTCCCGGGACTAGCGGGAGGGCAAAATGAGCAGTTCTTC
V gene: TRBV2
D gene: TRBD2
clone size: few
J gene: TRBJ2-1

CDR3 protein: CATSDYDKNTEAFF
CDR3 DNA: TGTGCCACCAGTGATTATGACAAGAACACTGAAGCTTTCTTT
V gene: TRBV24-1
D gene: -
clone size: -
J gene: TRBJ1-1

CDR3 protein: CASSTRQGTNTEAFF
CDR3 DNA: TGTGCCAGCAGCACCAGACAGGGGACCAACACTGAAGCTTTCTTT
V gene: TRBV7-9
D gene: TRBD1
clone size: -
J gene: TRBJ1-1

CDR3 protein: CASSVTSGTYEQFF
CDR3 DNA: TGTGCCAGCAGCGTAACTAGCGGGACCTATGAGCAGTTCTTC
V gene: TRBV9
D gene: TRBD2
clone size: -
J gene: TRBJ2-1

CDR3 protein: CASSSRQAGPLNEQFF
CDR3 DNA: TGTGCCAGTAGCTCACGACAAGCGGGACCCCTCAATGAGCAGTTCTTC
V gene: TRBV19
D gene: TRBD2
clone size: -
J gene: TRBJ2-1

CDR3 protein: CASSSSSSGNTIYF
CDR3 DNA: TGCGCCAGCAGCTCTAGTTCTTCTGGAAACACCATATATTTT
V gene: TRBV5-1
D gene: -
clone size: -
J gene: TRBJ1-3

CDR3 protein: CASGLEPMAGPSYNEQFF
CDR3 DNA: TGTGCTAGTGGTTTGGAACCCATGGCGGGACCCTCCTACAATGAGCAGTTCTTC
V gene: TRBV12-5
D gene: -
clone size: -
J gene: TRBJ2-1

CDR3 protein: CASKPGPGGRKNEQFF
CDR3 DNA: TGTGCCAGCAAACCCGGGCCTGGCGGGAGGAAGAATGAGCAGTTCTTC
V gene: TRBV21-1
D gene: -
clone size: -
J gene: TRBJ2-1

CDR3 protein: CASSRWDRGGQPQHF
CDR3 DNA: TGCGCCAGCAGCCGCTGGGACAGGGGAGGCCAGCCCCAGCATTTT
V gene: TRBV4-1
D gene: TRBD1
clone size: -
J gene: TRBJ1-5

CDR3 protein: CASSLGTSGYEQYF
CDR3 DNA: TGTGCCAGCAGCTTAGGGACTAGCGGATACGAGCAGTACTTC
V gene: TRBV11-2
D gene: TRBD2
clone size: once
J gene: TRBJ2-7

CDR3 protein: CASSFRLAGATDTQYF
CDR3 DNA: TGTGCCAGCAGTTTCAGACTAGCGGGAGCGACAGATACGCAGTATTTT
V gene: TRBV27
D gene: TRBD2
clone size: -
J gene: TRBJ2-3

CDR3 protein: CASSLRTSGRPDTQYF
CDR3 DNA: TGTGCCAGCAGTCTCCGGACTAGCGGGAGACCAGATACGCAGTATTTT
V gene: TRBV27
D gene: TRBD2
clone size: -
J gene: TRBJ2-3

CDR3 protein: CASSFAGGIAEAFF
CDR3 DNA: TGTGCCAGCAGCTTTGCAGGGGGGATCGCTGAAGCTTTCTTT
V gene: TRBV5-6
D gene: TRBD1
clone size: few
J gene: TRBJ1-1

CDR3 protein: CASSLGTALNTEAFF
CDR3 DNA: TGTGCCAGCAGCCTTGGGACAGCTTTGAACACTGAAGCTTTCTTT
V gene: TRBV3-1/TRBV3-2
D gene: TRBD1
clone size: -
J gene: TRBJ1-1

CDR3 protein: CASSYSLTGGTGELFF
CDR3 DNA: TGTGCCAGCAGTTACTCGCTTACGGGAGGCACCGGGGAGCTGTTTTTT
V gene: TRBV6-5
D gene: TRBD2
clone size: -
J gene: TRBJ2-2

CDR3 protein: CAGWDRLGIGYTF
CDR3 DNA: TGTGCCGGGTGGGACAGGTTAGGGATAGGCTACACCTTC
V gene: TRBV30
D gene: TRBD1
clone size: -
J gene: TRBJ1-2

CDR3 protein: CASRPQGEGSPLHF
CDR3 DNA: TGTGCCAGCAGGCCACAGGGGGAGGGTTCACCCCTCCACTTT
V gene: TRBV6-5
D gene: TRBD1
clone size: -
J gene: TRBJ1-6

CDR3 protein: CASSLQGNQPQHF
CDR3 DNA: TGTGCCAGCAGCCTACAGGGTAATCAGCCCCAGCATTTT
V gene: TRBV7-9
D gene: -
clone size: -
J gene: TRBJ1-5

CDR3 protein: CAISLRDSHNSPLHF
CDR3 DNA: TGTGCCATCAGCCTTCGGGACAGCCATAATTCACCCCTCCACTTT
V gene: TRBV10-3
D gene: TRBD1
clone size: once
J gene: TRBJ1-6

CDR3 protein: CASSPGVGTGQGAGNTIYF
CDR3 DNA: TGTGCCAGCTCACCGGGCGTTGGGACTGGACAGGGGGCTGGAAACACCATATATTTT
V gene: TRBV18
D gene: TRBD1
clone size: -
J gene: TRBJ1-3

CDR3 protein: CASSYLRTDEKLFF
CDR3 DNA: TGTGCCAGCAGTTACCTTCGGACAGATGAAAAACTGTTTTTT
V gene: TRBV6-5
D gene: -
clone size: -
J gene: TRBJ1-4

CDR3 protein: CSARHHTEAFF
CDR3 DNA: TGCAGTGCCCGACACCACACTGAAGCTTTCTTT
V gene: TRBV20-1
D gene: -
clone size: -
J gene: TRBJ1-1

CDR3 protein: CASSRQGNYGYTF
CDR3 DNA: TGTGCCAGCAGCCGACAGGGGAACTATGGCTACACCTTC
V gene: TRBV5-6
D gene: TRBD1
clone size: -
J gene: TRBJ1-2

CDR3 protein: CASSVGQGYGYTF
CDR3 DNA: TGTGCCAGCAGCGTCGGACAGGGCTATGGCTACACCTTC
V gene: TRBV11-2
D gene: TRBD1
clone size: -
J gene: TRBJ1-2